This T cell receptor beta chain was sequenced in a study of T cell responses to AZD1222 COVID-19 vaccine. The V gene's germline CDR1 is KGHSH and CDR2 LQKENI. Trimming removed 6 bases at V and 2 bases at J, with 14 bases between. The CDR3 is made up of 15 amino acids. The protocol was immunoSEQ multiplex PCR, while the TCRdb copy is restricted to in-frame clones and leaves out a portion. Among approximately 140,000 clones listed, around 92% were seen once. The material was peripheral blood, obtained 28 days after the second AZD1222 dose. This receptor was identified in an adult who received the AZD1222 COVID-19 vaccine. V is TRBV18 and J is TRBJ1-5, with a possible D match to TRBD1 (6 bases). CDR3: CASSLGATGNQPQHF. The CDR3 DNA is TGTGCCAGCTCCCTGGGGGCTACTGGCAATCAGCCCCAGCATTTT. The full variable domain, its missing parts supplied by reference TRBV18 and TRBJ1-5, is NAGVMQNPRHLVRRRGQEARLRCSPMKGHSHVYWYRQLPEEGLKFMVYLQKENIIDESGMPKERFSAEFPKEGPSILRIQQVVRGDSAAYFCASSLGATGNQPQHFGDGTRLSIL.